This is a list of T cell receptor beta chains from one sample in a study of T cells in localized non-small cell lung cancer. Produced via immunoSEQ multiplex PCR; TCRdb's table is partial and in-frame only. The table includes 90,000 or so clones, approximately 88% detected once. Material: peripheral blood, obtained before any cancer treatment. The receptors derive from a man between 35 and 75 years old with stage I squamous cell lung carcinoma. Both conserved end residues are part of each CDR3. The D gene is left open where the match is weak. The size field is filled for only some rows; it gives once, few, many or a size class.

cdr3_aa	cdr3_nt	v_call	j_call	d_call	clone_size
CASSLVDFSPLHF	TGTGCCAGCAGCTTAGTAGACTTTTCACCCCTCCACTTT	TRBV7-9	TRBJ1-6	NA	few
CASSTARPDTQYF	TGTGCCAGCTCAACCGCCCGTCCCGATACGCAGTATTTT	TRBV18	TRBJ2-3	NA	NA
CASSLGSWGATEAFF	TGTGCCAGCAGCTTAGGATCATGGGGGGCCACTGAAGCTTTCTTT	TRBV7-2	TRBJ1-1	NA	NA
CASSSQQGARSPLHF	TGTGCCAGCAGCTCACAGCAGGGGGCAAGATCACCCCTCCACTTT	TRBV6-5	TRBJ1-6	TRBD1	NA
CASSLGWEAIAEAFF	TGCGCCAGCAGCTTGGGCTGGGAGGCTATAGCTGAAGCTTTCTTT	TRBV5-1	TRBJ1-1	NA	NA
CSVFSGGTDTQYF	TGCAGCGTTTTCAGCGGGGGCACAGATACGCAGTATTTT	TRBV29-1	TRBJ2-3	TRBD2	NA
CASSIDSSLGDTEAFF	TGTGCCAGCAGCATCGACAGTTCCCTTGGGGACACTGAAGCTTTCTTT	TRBV5-6	TRBJ1-1	NA	NA
CASSLSSLGQLRSYNEQFF	TGTGCCAGCAGTTTATCCTCCCTCGGACAGCTTCGCTCCTACAATGAGCAGTTCTTC	TRBV27	TRBJ2-1	NA	NA
CAISESRTGGGEQYF	TGTGCCATCAGTGAGTCAAGGACAGGGGGCGGGGAGCAGTACTTC	TRBV10-3	TRBJ2-7	TRBD1	NA
CASRLPREQYF	TGTGCCAGCAGACTCCCCCGAGAGCAGTACTTC	TRBV12-1	TRBJ2-7	NA	NA
CASSVGGGQLMNTEAFF	TGTGCCAGCAGCGTTGGGGGCGGGCAGCTAATGAACACTGAAGCTTTCTTT	TRBV9	TRBJ1-1	NA	NA
CASSRGAGAAYEQYF	TGTGCCAGCAGTCGAGGTGCCGGGGCCGCCTACGAGCAGTACTTC	TRBV14	TRBJ2-7	NA	NA
CASSLIRGRTATYEQYF	TGTGCCAGCAGCTTAATACGCGGTCGGACAGCTACCTACGAGCAGTACTTC	TRBV11-2	TRBJ2-7	NA	NA
CASSTGGQNYSPLHF	TGTGCCAGCTCGACCGGGGGACAGAATTATTCACCCCTCCACTTT	TRBV18	TRBJ1-6	TRBD1	NA
CASSGWGTGTTYEQYF	TGTGCCAGCAGTGGTTGGGGGACAGGGACAACCTACGAGCAGTACTTC	TRBV6-1	TRBJ2-7	TRBD1	once
CASSTIGDSLNEQFF	TGTGCCAGCTCAACCATCGGGGACAGTTTAAATGAGCAGTTCTTC	TRBV18	TRBJ2-1	TRBD1	NA
CASRTGTGNSPLHF	TGTGCCAGCAGAACCGGGACAGGGAATTCACCCCTCCACTTT	TRBV7-8	TRBJ1-6	TRBD1	NA
CASSKIWGSLEAFF	TGTGCCAGCAGTAAAATATGGGGATCACTTGAAGCTTTCTTT	TRBV28	TRBJ1-1	NA	NA
CASSSQAKNIQYF	TGTGCCAGCAGCTCCCAAGCCAAAAACATTCAGTACTTC	TRBV21-1	TRBJ2-4	NA	once
CASSSWDRASYEQYF	TGTGCCAGCAGTTCTTGGGACAGGGCCTCCTACGAGCAGTACTTC	TRBV27	TRBJ2-7	TRBD1	NA
CSARPNNEAFF	TGCAGTGCTAGACCTAACAATGAAGCTTTCTTT	TRBV20-1	TRBJ1-1	NA	NA
CASSGRGGYNEQFF	TGTGCCAGCAGTGGACGTGGGGGCTACAATGAGCAGTTCTTC	TRBV6-5	TRBJ2-1	NA	NA
CASSRAHRALGTGELFF	TGTGCCAGTAGCCGCGCTCACAGGGCTCTCGGCACCGGGGAGCTGTTTTTT	TRBV19	TRBJ2-2	NA	NA
CASTVNRGSNTEAFF	TGTGCCAGCACGGTAAACAGGGGATCGAACACTGAAGCTTTCTTT	TRBV18	TRBJ1-1	TRBD1	NA
CASSTGAKGYTF	TGTGCCAGCAGCACCGGGGCCAAGGGCTACACCTTC	TRBV28	TRBJ1-2	NA	NA
CASSLVAGNTEAFF	TGCGCCAGCAGCTTGGTGGCAGGTAACACTGAAGCTTTCTTT	TRBV5-1	TRBJ1-1	NA	NA
CASSLDLGGTAYRETQYF	TGTGCCAGCAGCTTAGATTTAGGGGGGACAGCCTATAGAGAGACCCAGTACTTC	TRBV11-2	TRBJ2-5	NA	NA
CASDQGVNSPLHF	TGTGCCAGCGACCAGGGGGTAAATTCACCCCTCCACTTT	TRBV2	TRBJ1-6	TRBD1	few
CASSARPGSDSPLHF	TGTGCCAGCAGCGCACGACCCGGTTCAGATTCACCCCTCCACTTT	TRBV9	TRBJ1-6	NA	once
CASSKIDTQYF	TGTGCCAGCAGTAAAATAGATACGCAGTATTTT	TRBV2	TRBJ2-3	NA	NA
CASSDFKQQSRANVLTF	TGCGCCAGCAGTGACTTTAAGCAACAAAGTCGGGCCAACGTCCTGACTTTC	TRBV23-1	TRBJ2-6	NA	NA
CASFRGPNTEAFF	TGTGCCAGCTTCAGGGGGCCAAACACTGAAGCTTTCTTT	TRBV18	TRBJ1-1	TRBD1	once
CASSTDRGTHRGQPQHF	TGTGCCAGTTCTACGGACAGGGGGACGCATCGGGGCCAGCCCCAGCATTTT	TRBV19	TRBJ1-5	TRBD1	NA
CASRASGASNQPQHF	TGTGCCAGCAGAGCCTCGGGGGCGAGCAATCAGCCCCAGCATTTT	TRBV6-5	TRBJ1-5	NA	few
CASSLEPAGTSGVEQYF	TGTGCCAGCAGCTTAGAGCCCGCCGGGACTAGCGGGGTCGAGCAGTACTTC	TRBV11-2	TRBJ2-7	TRBD2	once
CASSLDDSRSFEAFF	TGTGCCAGCAGCTTAGACGACAGTAGATCATTTGAAGCTTTCTTT	TRBV11-2	TRBJ1-1	NA	NA
CASSRPGLHTEAFF	TGTGCCAGCAGCCGACCCGGGCTCCACACTGAAGCTTTCTTT	TRBV7-9	TRBJ1-1	NA	NA
CASSPATGKNIQYF	TGCGCCAGCAGCCCTGCGACAGGAAAAAACATTCAGTACTTC	TRBV5-1	TRBJ2-4	NA	NA
CASSRVGVGSPLHF	TGTGCCAGCAGCAGGGTAGGGGTCGGCTCACCCCTCCACTTT	TRBV6-1	TRBJ1-6	NA	few
CASSLWTPGAYNSPLHF	TGTGCCAGCAGCTTGTGGACTCCCGGCGCATATAATTCACCCCTCCACTTT	TRBV5-6	TRBJ1-6	NA	NA
CASSQVRGREYF	TGCGCCAGCAGCCAAGTGAGGGGCCGGGAGTACTTC	TRBV4-1	TRBJ2-7	NA	NA
CASSPSDDSNYEQYF	TGTGCCAGCTCACCGTCCGACGACTCGAACTACGAGCAGTACTTC	TRBV18	TRBJ2-7	NA	NA
CASSPGRNTEAFF	TGTGCCAGCTCACCAGGCAGGAACACTGAAGCTTTCTTT	TRBV18	TRBJ1-1	NA	NA
CASSPYDLPVPPLHF	TGTGCCAGCAGTCCTTACGACCTGCCAGTGCCACCCCTCCACTTT	TRBV27	TRBJ1-6	NA	NA
CASSNGGNVLTF	TGTGCCAGCTCAAACGGGGGCAACGTCCTGACTTTC	TRBV18	TRBJ2-6	NA	NA
CASSQGYGNYGYTF	TGTGCCAGCAGCCAGGGGTATGGAAACTATGGCTACACCTTC	TRBV28	TRBJ1-2	NA	NA
CASSLGWRLFF	TGTGCCAGCAGCTTAGGGTGGCGGCTGTTTTTT	TRBV7-8	TRBJ2-2	NA	NA
CASSLTTHQETQYF	TGTGCCAGCAGCTTAACGACGCATCAAGAGACCCAGTACTTC	TRBV11-2	TRBJ2-5	NA	NA
CASSSGTGESYEQYF	TGTGCCAGCAGTTCTGGGACAGGCGAGTCCTACGAGCAGTACTTC	TRBV6-5	TRBJ2-7	TRBD1	NA
CASSLPGQGGGQPQHF	TGTGCCAGTAGTCTCCCGGGACAGGGAGGTGGGCAGCCCCAGCATTTT	TRBV19	TRBJ1-5	TRBD1	NA
CASSSYRASYGYTF	TGTGCCAGCAGTTCTTACAGGGCTTCCTATGGCTACACCTTC	TRBV28	TRBJ1-2	NA	once